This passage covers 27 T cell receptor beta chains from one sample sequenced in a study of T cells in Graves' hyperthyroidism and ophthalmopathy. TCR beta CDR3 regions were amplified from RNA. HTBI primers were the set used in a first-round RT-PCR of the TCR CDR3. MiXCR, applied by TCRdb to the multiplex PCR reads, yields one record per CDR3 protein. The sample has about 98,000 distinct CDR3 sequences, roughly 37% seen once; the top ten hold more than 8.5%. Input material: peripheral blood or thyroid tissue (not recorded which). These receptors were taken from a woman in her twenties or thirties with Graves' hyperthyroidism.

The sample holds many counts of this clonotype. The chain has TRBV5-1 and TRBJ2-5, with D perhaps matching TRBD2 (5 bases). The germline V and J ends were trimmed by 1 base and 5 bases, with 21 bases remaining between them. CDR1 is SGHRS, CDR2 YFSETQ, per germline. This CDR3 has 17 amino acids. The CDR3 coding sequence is TGCGCCAGCAGCTTGTATCAAGGGCGGGTAGGGTCTGAGACCCAGTACTTC. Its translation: CASSLYQGRVGSETQYF.

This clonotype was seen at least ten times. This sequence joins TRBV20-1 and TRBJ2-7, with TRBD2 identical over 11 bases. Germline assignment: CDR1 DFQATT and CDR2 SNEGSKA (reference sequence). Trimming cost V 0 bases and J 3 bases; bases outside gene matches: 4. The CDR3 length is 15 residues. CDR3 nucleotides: TGCAGTGCTAGAGATTTTACTAGCGGGAGCTACGAGCAGTACTTC. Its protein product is CSARDFTSGSYEQYF.

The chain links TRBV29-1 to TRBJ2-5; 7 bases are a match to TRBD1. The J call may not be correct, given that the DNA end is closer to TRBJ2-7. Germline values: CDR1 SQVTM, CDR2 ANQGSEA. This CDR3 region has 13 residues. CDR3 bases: TGCAGCGTTGAGGGTCAGGGGGCCTACGAGCAGTACTTC. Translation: CSVEGQGAYEQYF.

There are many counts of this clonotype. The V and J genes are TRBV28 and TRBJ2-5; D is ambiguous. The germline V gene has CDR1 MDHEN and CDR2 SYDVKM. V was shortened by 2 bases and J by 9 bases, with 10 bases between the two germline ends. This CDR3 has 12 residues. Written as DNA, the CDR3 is TGTGCCAGCAGTTTAGTCGATGATGCCCAGTACTTC. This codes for CASSLVDDAQYF.

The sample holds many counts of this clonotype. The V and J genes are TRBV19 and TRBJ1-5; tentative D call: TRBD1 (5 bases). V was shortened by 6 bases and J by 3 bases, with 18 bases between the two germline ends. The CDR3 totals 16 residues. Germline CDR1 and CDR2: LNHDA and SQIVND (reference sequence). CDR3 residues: CASSPLVAGLNQPQHF. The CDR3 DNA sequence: TGTGCCAGTAGCCCCCTCGTGGCAGGGCTCAATCAGCCCCAGCATTTT. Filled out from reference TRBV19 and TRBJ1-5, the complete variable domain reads DGGITQSPKYLFRKEGQNVTLSCEQNLNHDAMYWYRQDPGQGLRLIYYSQIVNDFQKGDIAEGYSVSREKKESFPLTVTSAQKNPTAFYLCASSPLVAGLNQPQHFGDGTRLSIL.

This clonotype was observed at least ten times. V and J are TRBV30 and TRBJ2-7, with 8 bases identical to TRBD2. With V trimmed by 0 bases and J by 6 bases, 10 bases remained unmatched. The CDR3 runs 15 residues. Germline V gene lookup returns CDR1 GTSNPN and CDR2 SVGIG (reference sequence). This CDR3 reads CAWSVGLEATGEQYF. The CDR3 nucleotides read TGTGCCTGGAGTGTGGGACTAGAGGCGACCGGCGAGCAGTACTTC.

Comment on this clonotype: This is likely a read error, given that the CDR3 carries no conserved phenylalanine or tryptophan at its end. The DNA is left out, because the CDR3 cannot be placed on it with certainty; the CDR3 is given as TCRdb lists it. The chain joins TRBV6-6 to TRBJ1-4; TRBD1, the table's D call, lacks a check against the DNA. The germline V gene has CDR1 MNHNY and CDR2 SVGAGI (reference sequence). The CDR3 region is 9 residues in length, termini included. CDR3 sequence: CASRGDRLY.

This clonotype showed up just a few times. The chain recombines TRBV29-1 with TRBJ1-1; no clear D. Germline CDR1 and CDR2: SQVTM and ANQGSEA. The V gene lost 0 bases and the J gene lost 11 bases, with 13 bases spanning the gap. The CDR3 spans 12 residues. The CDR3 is CSVEDRFSEAFF. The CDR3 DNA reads TGCAGCGTTGAAGATCGTTTTAGTGAGGCTTTCTTT.

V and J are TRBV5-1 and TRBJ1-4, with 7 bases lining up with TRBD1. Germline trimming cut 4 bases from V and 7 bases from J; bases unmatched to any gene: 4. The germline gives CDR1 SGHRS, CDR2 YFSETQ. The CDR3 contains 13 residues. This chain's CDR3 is CASSRDRVEKLFF. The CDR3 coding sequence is TGCGCCAGCAGCAGAGACAGGGTTGAAAAACTGTTTTTT.

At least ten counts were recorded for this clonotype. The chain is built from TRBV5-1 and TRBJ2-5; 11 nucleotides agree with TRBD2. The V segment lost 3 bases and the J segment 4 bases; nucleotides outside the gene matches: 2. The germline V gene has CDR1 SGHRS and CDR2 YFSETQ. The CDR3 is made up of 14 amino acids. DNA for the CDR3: TGCGCCAGCAGCTCTGGGACTAGCGGAGAGACCCAGTACTTC. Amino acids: CASSSGTSGETQYF.

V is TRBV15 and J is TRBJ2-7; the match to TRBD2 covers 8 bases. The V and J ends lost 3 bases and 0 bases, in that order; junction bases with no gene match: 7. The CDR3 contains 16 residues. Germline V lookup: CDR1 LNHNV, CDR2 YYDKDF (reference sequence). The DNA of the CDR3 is TGTGCCACCAGCAGCCATGGACTAGCAGGCTCCTACGAGCAGTACTTC. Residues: CATSSHGLAGSYEQYF. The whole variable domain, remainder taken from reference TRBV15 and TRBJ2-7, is DAMVIQNPRYQVTQFGKPVTLSCSQTLNHNVMYWYQQKSSQAPKLLFHYYDKDFNNEADTPDNFQSRRPNTSFCFLDIRSPGLGDTAMYLCATSSHGLAGSYEQYFGPGTRLTVT.

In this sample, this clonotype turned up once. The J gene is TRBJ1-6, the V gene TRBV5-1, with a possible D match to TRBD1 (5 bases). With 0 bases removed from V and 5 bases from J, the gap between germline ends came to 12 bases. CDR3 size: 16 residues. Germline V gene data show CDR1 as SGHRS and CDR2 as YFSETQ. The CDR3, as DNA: TGCGCCAGCAGCTTGGACAGGCCACTCAATAATTCACCCCTCCACTTT. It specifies CASSLDRPLNNSPLHF.

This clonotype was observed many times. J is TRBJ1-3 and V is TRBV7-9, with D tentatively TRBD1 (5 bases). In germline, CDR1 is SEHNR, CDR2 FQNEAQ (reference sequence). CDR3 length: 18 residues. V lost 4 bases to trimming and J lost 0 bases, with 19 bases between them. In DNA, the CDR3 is TGTGCCAGCAGCTCGACCGGGTGGGGGAAGCTCTCTGGAAACACCATATATTTT. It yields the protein CASSSTGWGKLSGNTIYF.

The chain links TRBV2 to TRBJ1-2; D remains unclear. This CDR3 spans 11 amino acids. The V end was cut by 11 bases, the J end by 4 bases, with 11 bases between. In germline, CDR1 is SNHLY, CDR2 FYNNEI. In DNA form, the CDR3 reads TGTGCCTCTAGAATGGGCTATGGCTACACCTTC. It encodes CASRMGYGYTF.

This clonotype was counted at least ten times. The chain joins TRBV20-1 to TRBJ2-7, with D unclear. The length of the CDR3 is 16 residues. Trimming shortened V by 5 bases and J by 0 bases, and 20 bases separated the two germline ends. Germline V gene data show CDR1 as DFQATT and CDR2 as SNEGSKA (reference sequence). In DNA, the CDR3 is TGCAGTGCTCCTACCTACCGAGTAGAGGACTCCTACGAGCAGTACTTC. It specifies CSAPTYRVEDSYEQYF.

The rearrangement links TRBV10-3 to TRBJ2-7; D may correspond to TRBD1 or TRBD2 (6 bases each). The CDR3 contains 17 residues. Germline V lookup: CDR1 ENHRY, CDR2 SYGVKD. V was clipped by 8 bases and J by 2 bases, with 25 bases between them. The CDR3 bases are TGTGCCATCTGCAAACAGGGTTGGGGCGGGGCAACCTACGAGCAGTACTTC. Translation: CAICKQGWGGATYEQYF.

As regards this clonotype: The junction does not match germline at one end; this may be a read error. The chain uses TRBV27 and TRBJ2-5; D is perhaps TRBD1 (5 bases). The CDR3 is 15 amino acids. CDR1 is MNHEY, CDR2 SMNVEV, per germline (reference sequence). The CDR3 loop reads CASSPDVVDKETQCF. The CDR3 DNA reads TGTGCCAGCAGTCCGGACGTAGTGGACAAAGAGACCCAGTGCTTC.

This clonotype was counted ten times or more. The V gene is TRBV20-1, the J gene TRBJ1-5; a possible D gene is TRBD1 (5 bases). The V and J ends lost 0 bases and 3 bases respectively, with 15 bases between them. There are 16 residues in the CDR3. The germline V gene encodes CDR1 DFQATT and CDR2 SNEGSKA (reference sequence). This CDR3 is CSARDSDSWANQPQHF. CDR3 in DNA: TGCAGTGCTAGAGATTCAGACAGTTGGGCCAATCAGCCCCAGCATTTT.

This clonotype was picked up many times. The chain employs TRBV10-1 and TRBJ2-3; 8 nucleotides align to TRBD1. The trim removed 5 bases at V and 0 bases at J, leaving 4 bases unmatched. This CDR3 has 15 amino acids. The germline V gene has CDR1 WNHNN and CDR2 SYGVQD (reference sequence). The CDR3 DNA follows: TGCGCCAGCAGTCCAGGGGGCTCTAGCACAGATACGCAGTATTTT. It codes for CASSPGGSSTDTQYF.

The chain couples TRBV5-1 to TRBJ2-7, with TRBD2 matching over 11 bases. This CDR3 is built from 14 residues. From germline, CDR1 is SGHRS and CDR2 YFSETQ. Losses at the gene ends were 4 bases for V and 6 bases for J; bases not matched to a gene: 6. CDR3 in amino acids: CASSKTSGSSEQYF. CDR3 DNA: TGCGCCAGCAGCAAAACTAGCGGGAGTAGCGAGCAGTACTTC. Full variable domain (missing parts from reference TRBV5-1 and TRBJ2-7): KAGVTQTPRYLIKTRGQQVTLSCSPISGHRSVSWYQQTPGQGLQFLFEYFSETQRNKGNFPGRFSGRQFSNSRSEMNVSTLELGDSALYLCASSKTSGSSEQYFGPGTRLTVT.

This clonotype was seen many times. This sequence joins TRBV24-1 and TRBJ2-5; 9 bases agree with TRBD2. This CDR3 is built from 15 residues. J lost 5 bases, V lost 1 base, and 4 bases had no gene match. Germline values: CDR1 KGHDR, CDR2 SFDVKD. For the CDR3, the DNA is TGTGCCACCAGTGATTTCGGTAGCGGGAGTGAGACCCAGTACTTC. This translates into CATSDFGSGSETQYF.

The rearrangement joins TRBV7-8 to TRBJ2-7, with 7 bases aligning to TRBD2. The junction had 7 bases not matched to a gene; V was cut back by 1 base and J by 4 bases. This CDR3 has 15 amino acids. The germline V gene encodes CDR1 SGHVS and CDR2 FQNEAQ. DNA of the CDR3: TGTGCCAGCAGCTTAGTGAGCGGGACGCGATACGAGCAGTACTTC. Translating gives CASSLVSGTRYEQYF.

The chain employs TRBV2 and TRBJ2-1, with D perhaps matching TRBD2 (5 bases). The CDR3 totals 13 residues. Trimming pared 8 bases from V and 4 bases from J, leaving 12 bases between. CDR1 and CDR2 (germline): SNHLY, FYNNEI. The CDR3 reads CASGRADYNEQFF. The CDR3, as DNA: TGTGCCAGCGGGCGAGCGGATTACAATGAGCAGTTCTTC.

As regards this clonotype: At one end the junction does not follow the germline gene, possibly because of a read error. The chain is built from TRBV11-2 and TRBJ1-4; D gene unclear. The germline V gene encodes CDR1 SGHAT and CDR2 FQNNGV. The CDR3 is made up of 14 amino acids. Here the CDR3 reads CAGSLVLTNEKLFF. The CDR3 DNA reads TGTGCCGGCAGCTTAGTGTTGACGAATGAAAAACTGTTTTTT.

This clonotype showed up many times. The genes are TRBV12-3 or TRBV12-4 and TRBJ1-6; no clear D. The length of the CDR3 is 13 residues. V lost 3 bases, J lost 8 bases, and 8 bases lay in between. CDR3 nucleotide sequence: TGTGCCAGCAGTTTTAATCCTGATTCACCCCTCCACTTT. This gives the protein CASSFNPDSPLHF.

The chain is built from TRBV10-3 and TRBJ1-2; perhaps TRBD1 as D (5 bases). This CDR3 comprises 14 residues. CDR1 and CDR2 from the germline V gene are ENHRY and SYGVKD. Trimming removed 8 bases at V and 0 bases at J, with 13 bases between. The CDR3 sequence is CAIGAAGANYGYTF. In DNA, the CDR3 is TGTGCCATCGGGGCGGCGGGGGCTAACTATGGCTACACCTTC.

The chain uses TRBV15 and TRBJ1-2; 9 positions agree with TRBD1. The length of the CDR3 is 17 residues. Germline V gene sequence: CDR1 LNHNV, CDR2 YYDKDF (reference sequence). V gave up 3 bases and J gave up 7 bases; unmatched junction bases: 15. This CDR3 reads CATSSHGTGREVFGYTF. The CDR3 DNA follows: TGTGCCACCAGCAGCCACGGGACAGGGAGAGAAGTATTTGGCTACACCTTC.